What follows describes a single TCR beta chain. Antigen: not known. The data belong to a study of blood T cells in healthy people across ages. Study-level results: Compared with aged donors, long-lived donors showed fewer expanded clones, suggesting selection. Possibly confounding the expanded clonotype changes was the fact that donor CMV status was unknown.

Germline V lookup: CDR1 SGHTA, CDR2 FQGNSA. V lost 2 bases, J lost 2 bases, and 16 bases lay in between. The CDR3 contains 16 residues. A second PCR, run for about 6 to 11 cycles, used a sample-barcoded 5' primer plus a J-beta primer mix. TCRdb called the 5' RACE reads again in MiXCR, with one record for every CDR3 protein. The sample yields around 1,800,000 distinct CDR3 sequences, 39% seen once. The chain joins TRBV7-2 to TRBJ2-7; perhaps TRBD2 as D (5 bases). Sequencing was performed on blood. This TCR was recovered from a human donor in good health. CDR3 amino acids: CASSLPLEGRAYEQYF. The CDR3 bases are TGTGCCAGCAGCTTACCCCTAGAGGGAAGGGCCTACGAGCAGTACTTC.